These 8 T cell receptor beta chains originate from one sample sequenced in a study of cytomegalovirus exposure and HLA in healthy donors. The method was immunoSEQ multiplex PCR; TCRdb's version includes in-frame clones alone and lacks a portion of them. The sample includes fewer than 200,000 clones, around 85% of them seen just once. Sequencing was carried out using PBMCs. Receptors were obtained from a man aged 18 to 30 in good health and CMV-seropositive.

This clone was found once. The same CDR3 also results from other DNA sequences found in this sample. The chain recombines TRBV6-1 with TRBJ2-7; 7 positions agree with TRBD2. Germline loops: CDR1 MNHNS, CDR2 SASEGT. The CDR3 runs to 12 residues. V was pared by 6 bases and J by 3 bases, with 2 bases of the junction left unmatched. CDR3 coding DNA: TGTGCCAGCAGCTGGGGGGGCTACGAGCAGTACTTC. This encodes CASSWGGYEQYF.

The genes are TRBV7-9 and TRBJ2-7, with TRBD1 matching 8 bases. Germline loops: CDR1 SEHNR, CDR2 FQNEAQ (reference sequence). Losses at the gene ends were 5 bases for V and 7 bases for J; bases not matched to a gene: 13. The CDR3 is made up of 15 amino acids. In DNA, the CDR3 is TGTGCCAGCAGCCCCCGGACAGGGATTTCGGAGGAGCAGTACTTC. Translating it yields CASSPRTGISEEQYF.

The table lists this clone with a few counts. CDR3 DNA: TGCGCCAGCAGCACTGGGACAGGGGACTATGGCTACACCTTC. This encodes CASSTGTGDYGYTF. The chain carries TRBV5-1 and TRBJ1-2, with 10 bases identical to TRBD1. CDR1 is SGHRS, CDR2 YFSETQ, per germline. Losses at the gene ends were 4 bases for V and 3 bases for J; bases not matched to a gene: 3. There are 14 residues in the CDR3.

The V call is TRBV11-2, the J call TRBJ2-3, with TRBD2 identical over 13 bases. Germline values: CDR1 SGHAT, CDR2 FQNNGV. This CDR3 spans 16 amino acids. With 5 bases clipped from V and 6 bases from J, the junction kept 8 bases outside the gene matches. The CDR3 is CASSPTSGGAGDTQYF. In nucleotides, the CDR3 is TGTGCCAGCAGCCCTACTAGCGGGGGGGCGGGGGATACGCAGTATTTT. Together with reference TRBV11-2 and TRBJ2-3, the CDR3 gives the full variable domain: EAGVAQSPRYKIIEKRQSVAFWCNPISGHATLYWYQQILGQGPKLLIQFQNNGVVDDSQLPKDRFSAERLKGVDSTLKIQPAKLEDSAVYLCASSPTSGGAGDTQYFGPGTRLTVL.

The chain uses TRBV11-2 and TRBJ1-1, with 7 positions matching TRBD1. With 6 bases clipped from V and 10 bases from J, the junction kept 14 bases outside the gene matches. CDR3 length: 14 residues. Germline values: CDR1 SGHAT, CDR2 FQNNGV. DNA of the CDR3: TGTGCCAGCAGTCAGGACAGGAAATCTTTTGGAGCTTTCTTT. It encodes CASSQDRKSFGAFF.

The chain links TRBV27 to TRBJ1-2; 7 nucleotides match TRBD1. The J segment lost 7 bases and the V segment lost 6 bases, leaving 8 bases of the junction unmatched. CDR3 length: 13 amino acids. Germline CDR1 and CDR2: MNHEY and SMNVEV (reference sequence). CDR3 sequence: CASRFDRDGGYTF. The CDR3 DNA reads as TGTGCCAGCAGGTTTGACAGGGATGGTGGCTACACCTTC.

This sequence joins TRBV28 and TRBJ2-2, with TRBD2 matching 10 bases. The CDR3 length is 16 residues. With V trimmed by 5 bases and J by 5 bases, 8 bases remained unmatched. Germline lookup yields CDR1 MDHEN and CDR2 SYDVKM. The CDR3 sequence: CASSPWTSGGTGELFF. The CDR3 DNA is TGTGCCAGCAGTCCTTGGACTAGCGGAGGGACCGGGGAGCTGTTTTTT.

The chain carries TRBV27 and TRBJ1-2, with D possibly matching TRBD1 (6 bases). The CDR3 is made up of 14 amino acids. V was clipped by 5 bases and J by 8 bases, with 18 bases between them. CDR1 is MNHEY and CDR2 is SMNVEV in the germline V gene (reference sequence). CDR3 loop: CASSPVTGIGGYTF. The CDR3 DNA reads TGTGCCAGCAGTCCCGTCACAGGGATAGGGGGCTACACCTTC.